These 28 T cell receptor beta chains were all obtained from the same sample, sequenced in a study of shared clonotypes between healthy human individuals. TCRdb's table, derived via immunoSEQ multiplex PCR, lists solely in-frame clones and lacks some. The sample lists 200,000 to 250,000 clones, just over 65% occurring once. Sequenced: memory CD4+ T cells sorted from blood. Subset in this sample: CD45RA-negative fraction. The source is a man aged 25 to 40 in good health.

The table lists this clone with many counts. The chain carries TRBV7-9 and TRBJ2-1; D might be TRBD2 (6 bases). This CDR3 has 15 amino acids. Trimming took off 5 bases at V and 13 bases at J, with 24 bases between the two ends. The germline V gene encodes CDR1 SEHNR and CDR2 FQNEAQ (reference sequence). Here the CDR3 DNA reads TGTGCCAGCAGCGTAGGGACTTCTACATTACTACCACAGTTCTTC. It yields the protein CASSVGTSTLLPQFF.

The gene calls are TRBV28 and TRBJ2-7; D unresolved. The CDR3 contains 12 residues. V lost 2 bases and J 3 bases, leaving 5 bases between the germline ends. CDR1 is MDHEN, CDR2 SYDVKM, per germline. CDR3 amino acids: CASSLHNYEQYF. The CDR3 nucleotides are TGTGCCAGCAGTTTACACAACTACGAGCAGTACTTC.

The rearrangement uses TRBV29-1 and TRBJ1-5; perhaps TRBD1 as D (5 bases). Per the germline V gene, CDR1 is SQVTM and CDR2 is ANQGSEA. The CDR3 is 13 amino acids. Trimming stripped 7 bases from V and 2 bases from J, with 12 bases between. Here the CDR3 DNA reads TGCAGCGCTCGGGACGGGGGCAATCAGCCCCAGCATTTT. This codes for CSARDGGNQPQHF.

V gene TRBV7-3 combines with J gene TRBJ2-7; TRBD2 is a possible D gene (5 bases). Germline V gene sequence: CDR1 SGHTA, CDR2 FQGTGA. V lost 2 bases and J 0 bases, leaving 11 bases between the germline ends. The CDR3 is 15 amino acids. The CDR3 DNA reads as TGTGCCAGCAGCTTATCGTCGGGGAGCTCCTACGAGCAGTACTTC. It codes for CASSLSSGSSYEQYF.

V usage is TRBV9 and J usage is TRBJ2-1; D is ambiguous. Trimming removed 0 bases at V and 12 bases at J, with 13 bases between. Germline V CDR1 and CDR2: SGDLS, YYNGEE. CDR3 length: 13 amino acids. CDR3 sequence reads: CASSVATLERQFF. CDR3 in DNA: TGTGCCAGCAGCGTAGCTACGTTGGAGAGGCAGTTCTTC.

The rearrangement joins TRBV6-1 to TRBJ2-1; TRBD2 is a possible D gene (5 bases). The V gene lost 6 bases and the J gene lost 6 bases, with 12 bases spanning the gap. This CDR3 spans 13 amino acids. Germline CDR1 and CDR2: MNHNS and SASEGT. The CDR3 region is CASRLGLPNEQFF. DNA for the CDR3: TGTGCCAGCAGACTCGGACTGCCCAATGAGCAGTTCTTC.

This clone came up many times. This chain connects TRBV6-5 to TRBJ2-1, with 8 nucleotides matching TRBD1. This CDR3 comprises 15 residues. Per germline, CDR1 MNHEY and CDR2 SVGAGI. V shed 0 bases and J 7 bases; nucleotides not matched to a gene: 5. CDR3 nucleotides: TGTGCCAGCAGTTACTCGAGACAGGGGACTAATGAGCAGTTCTTC. Translation gives CASSYSRQGTNEQFF.

Notes on this clone: The junction departs from germline at one end; a sequencing error may be responsible. V gene TRBV11-2 combines with J gene TRBJ2-3; TRBD2 matches 12 bases. This CDR3 is 15 amino acids long. Germline CDR1 is SGHAT and CDR2 is FQNNGV. CDR3 in amino acids: CASSLGSSLRTSGVF. CDR3 bases: TGTGCCAGCAGCTTAGGTAGCAGTTTAAGGACTAGCGGGGTTTTT.

The CDR3 protein is CASGLTSGTPILSYEQYF. DNA of the CDR3: TGTGCTAGTGGTTTGACCTCCGGGACACCTATTCTCTCCTACGAGCAGTACTTC. The rearrangement uses TRBV12-5 and TRBJ2-7, with a possible D match to TRBD1 (6 bases). Germline CDR1 and CDR2: LGHNT and FRNRAP. V was clipped by 2 bases and J by 0 bases, with 20 bases between them. The length of the CDR3 is 18 residues.

Notes on this clone: Other DNA variants within this sample encode the same CDR3. The chain links TRBV9 to TRBJ2-6; D gene uncertain. The CDR3 extends over 14 amino acids. Per the germline V gene, CDR1 is SGDLS and CDR2 is YYNGEE. Trimming removed 7 bases from V and 0 bases from J, with 8 bases in between. The DNA of the CDR3 is TGTGCCAGCCAGAGAGACTCTGGGGCCAACGTCCTGACTTTC. It encodes CASQRDSGANVLTF. The variable domain in full, with the rest retrieved from reference TRBV9 and TRBJ2-6, is DSGVTQTPKHLITATGQRVTLRCSPRSGDLSVYWYQQSLDQGLQFLIQYYNGEERAKGNILERFSAQQFPDLHSELNLSSLELGDSALYFCASQRDSGANVLTFGAGSRLTVL.

V usage is TRBV28 and J usage is TRBJ2-2; no firm D call. The V end lost 1 base, the J end lost 8 bases, and 8 bases lay between the germline ends. The CDR3 consists of 13 residues. CDR1 and CDR2 (germline): MDHEN, SYDVKM. CDR3 in DNA: TGTGCCAGCAGTTTATACAGTGAAGGGGAGCTGTTTTTT. Protein product: CASSLYSEGELFF.

This chain uses TRBV11-2 with TRBJ2-7; 9 nucleotides line up with TRBD2. The CDR3 extends over 14 amino acids. With 1 base clipped from V and 8 bases from J, the junction kept 6 bases outside the gene matches. Germline CDR1 reads SGHAT; CDR2 reads FQNNGV. The CDR3: CASSLGLAGSKQYF. In DNA form, the CDR3 reads TGTGCCAGCAGCTTAGGGCTAGCGGGATCTAAGCAGTACTTC.

The rearrangement uses TRBV11-2 and TRBJ2-1; D perhaps matches TRBD1 (6 bases). The CDR3 is 16 residues long. V was shortened by 0 bases and J by 6 bases, with 15 bases between the two germline ends. CDR1 and CDR2 from the germline V gene are SGHAT and FQNNGV. CDR3 region: CASSLDPLLGGNEQFF. DNA of the CDR3: TGTGCCAGCAGCTTAGATCCCCTCCTAGGGGGCAATGAGCAGTTCTTC.

The chain couples TRBV19 to TRBJ1-1; tentative D call: TRBD1 (5 bases). The CDR3 consists of 16 residues. Trimming removed 7 bases at V and 4 bases at J, with 22 bases between. Looked up from germline, CDR1 is LNHDA and CDR2 is SQIVND (reference sequence). The CDR3 spells CASTSLDKGGITEAFF. In DNA form, the CDR3 reads TGTGCCAGTACCTCCTTGGACAAAGGAGGTATCACTGAAGCTTTCTTT.

J is TRBJ1-3 and V is TRBV7-6; D uncertain. The ends were cut back, 5 bases at V and 0 bases at J, with 11 bases in the middle. Germline CDR1 is SGHVS and CDR2 is FNYEAQ. This CDR3 has 15 amino acids. CDR3 protein: CASSPGGRSGNTIYF. DNA for the CDR3: TGTGCCAGCAGCCCAGGCGGCCGCTCTGGAAACACCATATATTTT. Full variable domain (rest looked up from reference TRBV7-6 and TRBJ1-3): GAGVSQSPRYKVTKRGQDVALRCDPISGHVSLYWYRQALGQGPEFLTYFNYEAQQDKSGLPNDRFSAERPEGSISTLTIQRTEQRDSAMYRCASSPGGRSGNTIYFGEGSWLTVV.

The chain combines TRBV7-9 with TRBJ2-7; D call uncertain. This CDR3 comprises 11 residues. CDR1 SEHNR and CDR2 FQNEAQ come from the germline V gene (reference sequence). Trimming removed 2 bases from V and 5 bases from J, with 4 bases in between. The CDR3 DNA reads TGTGCCAGCAGCTTAAACCACGAGCAGTACTTC. Protein: CASSLNHEQYF.

The table lists this clone with a few counts. The J gene is TRBJ2-4, the V gene TRBV11-3, with D possibly called TRBD1 or TRBD2 (5 bases each). V was cut by 2 bases and J by 0 bases, with 17 bases left in between. Germline V CDR1 and CDR2: SGHNT, YENEEA. The CDR3 length is 18 residues. In DNA form, the CDR3 reads TGTGCCAGCAGCTTACCTACGGTAGCGAGGGGAGCCAAAAACATTCAGTACTTC. Its protein is CASSLPTVARGAKNIQYF.

CDR3 coding DNA: TGCGCCAGCAGCTTGTCCAGCGGAGATTACAATGAGCAGTTCTTC. Protein product: CASSLSSGDYNEQFF. The gene calls are TRBV5-1 and TRBJ2-1, with a weak D call TRBD2 (5 bases). V lost 1 base, J lost 4 bases, and 12 bases lay in between. The CDR3 covers 15 residues. Per the germline V gene, CDR1 is SGHRS and CDR2 is YFSETQ.

In nucleotides, the CDR3 is TGTGCCAGTAGTATCGACGGAGGTGAAGCTTTCTTT. It codes for CASSIDGGEAFF. The chain recombines TRBV19 with TRBJ1-1; no clear D gene. This CDR3 contains 12 residues. V lost 3 bases and J lost 7, with 9 bases in between. CDR1 LNHDA and CDR2 SQIVND come from the germline V gene (reference sequence).

The rearrangement uses TRBV6-5 and TRBJ1-1; 9 bases match TRBD1. The junction had 8 bases not matched to a gene; V was cut back by 6 bases and J by 6 bases. This CDR3 spans 14 amino acids. CDR1 is MNHEY and CDR2 is SVGAGI in the germline V gene. DNA for the CDR3: TGTGCCAGCAGGAGGGACAGGGTGGAGGCTGAAGCTTTCTTT. This encodes CASRRDRVEAEAFF.

In this sample, this clone turned up a few times. J is TRBJ1-5 and V is TRBV27, with TRBD1 matching over 7 bases. This CDR3 comprises 14 residues. Per the germline V gene, CDR1 is MNHEY and CDR2 is SMNVEV (reference sequence). V lost 6 bases to trimming and J lost 4 bases; unmatched junction nucleotides: 6. The chain's CDR3 is CASSLTGVNQPQHF. The CDR3 nucleotides read TGTGCCAGCAGCCTAACAGGGGTAAATCAGCCCCAGCATTTT.

This sequence joins TRBV27 and TRBJ1-1, with 8 bases identical to TRBD1. The trim removed 6 bases at V and 1 base at J, leaving 10 bases unmatched. There are 16 residues in the CDR3. CDR1 is MNHEY, CDR2 SMNVEV, per germline (reference sequence). This chain's CDR3 is CASSRQGFTGNTEAFF. In DNA form, the CDR3 reads TGTGCCAGCAGCAGACAGGGGTTTACGGGGAACACTGAAGCTTTCTTT.

This chain connects TRBV11-3 to TRBJ2-1, with unresolved D. V was cut by 1 base and J by 8 bases, with 6 bases left in between. CDR1 is SGHNT and CDR2 is YENEEA in the germline V gene. The CDR3 runs to 12 residues. The CDR3 DNA sequence: TGTGCCAGCAGCTTAGTTTCGGATGAGCAGTTCTTC. Amino acids: CASSLVSDEQFF.

V usage is TRBV11-2 and J usage is TRBJ2-1; TRBD1 matches at 8 bases. The CDR3 is 14 residues long. Looked up from germline, CDR1 is SGHAT and CDR2 is FQNNGV. V was pared by 0 bases and J by 8 bases, with 3 bases of the junction left unmatched. The CDR3 DNA is TGTGCCAGCAGCTTAGACAGGGGGCGGGATGAGCAGTTCTTC. Its translation: CASSLDRGRDEQFF.

In this sample, this clone turned up a few times. The CDR3 nucleotides read TGTGCCAGCAAGACAGGGTCTGGCAATCAGCCCCAGCATTTT. Translation gives CASKTGSGNQPQHF. The chain uses TRBV6-5 and TRBJ1-5, with TRBD1 identical over 7 bases. The junction had 5 bases not matched to a gene; V was cut back by 7 bases and J by 2 bases. This CDR3 comprises 14 residues. The germline V gene encodes CDR1 MNHEY and CDR2 SVGAGI.

This rearrangement joins TRBV1 to TRBJ1-5. TRBV1 constitutes a pseudogene. The CDR3 is 18 amino acids. DNA for the CDR3: TGCACCAGCAGCCATTCCCCCAGTGGGACGGGGAAGCATCAGCCCCAGCATTTT. Its protein is CTSSHSPSGTGKHQPQHF.

This clone appeared a few times. The J gene is TRBJ2-7, the V gene TRBV28; 7 bases are a match to TRBD1. The CDR3 sequence is 15 residues long. The V and J ends lost 7 bases and 3 bases, in that order; junction bases with no gene match: 12. CDR1 is MDHEN and CDR2 is SYDVKM in the germline V gene. In DNA form, the CDR3 reads TGTGCCAGCACCGGGATCGGCCAGGGGGTCTACGAGCAGTACTTC. This codes for CASTGIGQGVYEQYF.

Comments on this clone: Distinct nucleotide sequences in the sample also encode this CDR3. The J gene is TRBJ1-5, the V gene TRBV7-2, with D uncertain. Germline CDR1 SGHTA, CDR2 FQGNSA. Deletions cut 3 bases from V and 5 bases from J, with 5 bases between. The CDR3 has 12 residues. For the CDR3, the DNA is TGTGCCAGCAGCTTTCGAGATCAGCCCCAGCATTTT. Translation: CASSFRDQPQHF.